This is a list of T cell receptor beta chains from one sample in a study of patients and donors after allogeneic stem cell transplantation. Via MiXCR, TCRdb re-called the RT-PCR reads, giving one row per CDR3 protein. The sample yields around 150,000 distinct CDR3 sequences, approximately 35% seen once. The material sequenced was blood, either unsorted or a sorted T cell fraction (not recorded which). The source of these receptors is a human donor who was either an allogeneic HSCT recipient or a stem cell or donor lymphocyte infusion donor (not recorded which). It is not recorded whose cells these are; they may come from a transplant donor. Each CDR3 is given with its conserved first and last residue. A D gene is named only where the DNA matches it firmly. Clone size is not always given. Where it is, it says once, few, many or a class for expanded clones.

size	V	D	J	CDR3	DNA
few	TRBV20-1	.	TRBJ1-5	CSAYDLGNQPQHF	TGCAGTGCTTATGACTTGGGCAATCAGCCCCAGCATTTT
few	TRBV6-2/TRBV6-3	.	TRBJ1-5	CASSYGAESNQPQHF	TGTGCCAGCAGTTACGGAGCCGAAAGCAATCAGCCCCAGCATTTT
few	TRBV24-1	TRBD1	TRBJ1-5	CATSEADRNFNQPQHF	TGTGCCACCAGTGAAGCGGACAGGAACTTCAATCAGCCCCAGCATTTT
.	TRBV20-1	.	TRBJ2-3	CSGRPAIPDTQYF	TGCAGTGGCCGGCCCGCCATCCCAGATACGCAGTATTTT
.	TRBV4-2	.	TRBJ2-2	CASSQEEGIRELFF	TGTGCCAGCAGCCAAGAGGAGGGAATCCGGGAGCTGTTTTTT
few	TRBV6-5	.	TRBJ1-2	CATNPGHRPPNYGYTF	TGTGCCACCAACCCGGGCCACAGGCCTCCTAACTATGGCTACACCTTC
.	TRBV5-1	TRBD1	TRBJ1-6	CASSPGQAGISPLHF	TGCGCCAGCAGCCCTGGACAGGCCGGGATTTCACCCCTCCACTTT
few	TRBV4-1	.	TRBJ2-5	CASSQDNLETQYF	TGCGCCAGCAGCCAAGATAACCTCGAGACCCAGTACTTC
few	TRBV12-3/TRBV12-4	.	TRBJ1-4	CASSLTRQIPTNEKLFF	TGTGCCAGCAGTTTAACCCGACAGATCCCAACTAATGAAAAACTGTTTTTT
.	TRBV20-1	TRBD2	TRBJ2-5	CSARMRGAQETQYF	TGCAGTGCTAGAATGCGGGGGGCCCAAGAGACCCAGTACTTC
few	TRBV29-1	.	TRBJ1-1	CSAGRLNTEAFF	TGCAGCGCCGGACGGTTGAACACTGAAGCTTTCTTT
.	TRBV4-2	TRBD2	TRBJ2-1	CASSPIERGGPYNEQFF	TGTGCCAGCAGCCCCATTGAGCGGGGGGGCCCCTACAATGAGCAGTTCTTC
.	TRBV11-2	.	TRBJ1-6	CASSFSSRRGPRNSPLHF	TGTGCCAGCAGCTTTAGCAGCAGACGGGGCCCACGCAATTCACCCCTCCACTTT
.	TRBV20-1	.	TRBJ1-2	CSAAGANYGYTF	TGCAGTGCCGCAGGAGCTAACTATGGCTACACCTTC
.	TRBV29-1	.	TRBJ1-1	CSGQGQEAFF	TGCAGCGGGCAGGGGCAGGAGGCTTTCTTT
.	TRBV9	TRBD2	TRBJ2-1	CASSVARRRGGRGEQFF	TGTGCCAGCAGCGTAGCAAGACGGCGGGGGGGCCGTGGAGAGCAGTTCTTC
many	TRBV5-6	.	TRBJ1-2	CASSQALGLREPYGYTF	TGTGCCAGCAGTCAAGCCCTCGGGCTAAGAGAGCCCTATGGCTACACCTTC
.	TRBV27	.	TRBJ2-1	CASNPSGGGAPYNEQFF	TGTGCCAGCAATCCCTCAGGGGGGGGCGCCCCCTACAATGAGCAGTTCTTC